This T cell receptor beta chain was sequenced during a study of blood T cell repertoires in COVID-19. Turning to the study itself: Samples representing acute and convalescent COVID-19 were sourced from the United States, Italy and Spain. Nucleic acid was either cDNA or gDNA, and it came from T cells, B-cell-depleted T cells, or PBMCs.

The CDR3 contains 12 residues. Germline assignment: CDR1 SNHLY and CDR2 FYNNEI. With V trimmed by 6 bases and J by 4 bases, 3 bases remained unmatched. As handled by the study authors: For nucleated cells, counts were estimated from reference gene primer amplification. TCRdb's table, derived via immunoSEQ multiplex PCR, lists solely in-frame clones and lacks some. That table furnishes V, J and clone size, whereas the DNA furnished D and trimming. The sample holds roughly 250,000 clones, approximately 91% seen once. The chain links TRBV2 to TRBJ2-7; the match to TRBD1 covers 7 bases. The clonotype comes from a woman in her forties who had recovered from COVID-19. Sequences were obtained from peripheral blood. CDR3 loop: CASRGDRYEQYF. The CDR3 nucleotides read TGTGCCAGCAGAGGGGACAGATACGAGCAGTACTTC.